This TCR beta chain derives from a study of blood T cell repertoires in COVID-19. In the study overall: Researchers got acute and convalescent COVID-19 samples from the United States, Italy and Spain.

Sequenced by immunoSEQ multiplex PCR; TCRdb stores in-frame clones only, minus some. The sample carries around 290,000 clones, approximately 90% recorded once. The CDR3 has 15 amino acids. The germline V gene encodes CDR1 LNHDA and CDR2 SQIVND (reference sequence). The V and J ends lost 10 bases and 0 bases, in that order; junction bases with no gene match: 7. Sequenced input: peripheral blood. The TCR sequence derives from a woman in her 30s with COVID-19, enrolled during active disease. The chain carries TRBV19 and TRBJ2-2; 8 bases align to TRBD1. This chain's CDR3 is CAISNRGSNTGELFF. CDR3 sequence (DNA): TGTGCCATCAGTAACAGGGGGTCGAACACCGGGGAGCTGTTTTTT. Using reference TRBV19 and TRBJ2-2 for the parts outside the CDR3, the full variable domain is DGGITQSPKYLFRKEGQNVTLSCEQNLNHDAMYWYRQDPGQGLRLIYYSQIVNDFQKGDIAEGYSVSREKKESFPLTVTSAQKNPTAFYLCAISNRGSNTGELFFGEGSRLTVL.